These 29 T cell receptor beta chains were sequenced from one sample in a study of CXCR3-negative and CXCR3-positive naive CD8 T cells. TRB cDNA libraries were made by UMI-labeled 5' RACE. TCRdb reprocessed the 5' RACE reads; each CDR3 protein has one entry and no DNA is given. The sample table sets out 35,000 to 40,000 distinct CDR3 sequences. The sample comprised memory CD8+ T cells from blood. All receptors derive from a human donor in good health. Some clones in this sample may be carry-over from other donors' samples.

The genes are TRBV4-3 and TRBJ2-7; TCRdb's D gene call, TRBD1, goes unchecked for lack of DNA. The germline CDR1 and CDR2 sequences are LGHNA and YSLEER. The CDR3 is 15 residues long. The CDR3 protein is CASSQDRGTAYEQYF.

This clonotype is identified as medium-sized from frequency. The CDR3 spells CASSDSWESSYNEQFF. This chain uses TRBV6-4 with TRBJ2-1. There are 16 residues in the CDR3. The germline V gene encodes CDR1 MRHNA and CDR2 SNTAGT.

V usage is TRBV20-1 and J usage is TRBJ2-7; absent DNA, TCRdb's TRBD2 call cannot be checked. Germline V lookup: CDR1 DFQATT, CDR2 SNEGSKA (reference sequence). CDR3 length: 17 residues. CDR3 residues: CSARDLVSRAEVYEQYF.

Here the CDR3 reads CASSLDLGIYEQYF. The rearrangement links TRBV5-4 to TRBJ2-7. In germline, CDR1 is SGHNT, CDR2 YYREEE (reference sequence). CDR3 length equals 14 residues. Looking up the rest from reference TRBV5-4 and TRBJ2-7 gives the full variable domain: ETGVTQSPTHLIKTRGQQVTLRCSSQSGHNTVSWYQQALGQGPQFIFQYYREEENGRGNFPPRFSGLQFPNYSSELNVNALELDDSALYLCASSLDLGIYEQYFGPGTRLTVT.

This clonotype registers medium-sized (0.01 to 0.1%) by frequency. This chain links TRBV6-2 or TRBV6-3 with TRBJ2-7; no DNA is available, so the TRBD1 call from TCRdb remains unchecked. The CDR3 extends over 14 amino acids. Germline assignment: CDR1 MNHEY and CDR2 SVGEGT. The CDR3 is CASSYSAGVDEQYF.

The chain employs TRBV5-1 and TRBJ2-1; TCRdb's D gene call, TRBD1, goes unchecked for lack of DNA. The CDR3 loop spans 14 amino acids. Germline lookup yields CDR1 SGHRS and CDR2 YFSETQ. The CDR3 loop reads CASSLGTGMNEQFF.

The gene calls are TRBV5-1 and TRBJ2-1; absent DNA, TCRdb's TRBD2 call cannot be checked. Germline values: CDR1 SGHRS, CDR2 YFSETQ. This CDR3 spans 15 amino acids. The CDR3 loop reads CASSWTSGGINEQFF. Full variable domain (remainder filled in from reference TRBV5-1 and TRBJ2-1): KAGVTQTPRYLIKTRGQQVTLSCSPISGHRSVSWYQQTPGQGLQFLFEYFSETQRNKGNFPGRFSGRQFSNSRSEMNVSTLELGDSALYLCASSWTSGGINEQFFGPGTRLTVL.

This chain connects TRBV25-1 to TRBJ2-3; lacking DNA, the TRBD1 call made by TCRdb goes unchecked. Germline CDR1 MGHDK, CDR2 SYGVNS. The CDR3 runs 14 residues. The chain's CDR3 is CASSGHWGRDTQYF.

This chain joins TRBV5-1 and TRBJ2-7; TCRdb outputs TRBD1, but without DNA this stays unchecked. Germline loops: CDR1 SGHRS, CDR2 YFSETQ. The CDR3 has 14 residues. The CDR3 here is CASSLWGAGYEQYF.

The V and J genes are TRBV6-2 or TRBV6-3 and TRBJ2-1; with no DNA, the TCRdb D assignment of TRBD2 cannot be verified. Germline CDR1 is MNHEY and CDR2 is SVGEGT. The CDR3 runs to 16 residues. CDR3 sequence: CASSYSERGGTFGQFF.

The chain combines TRBV29-1 with TRBJ2-3; TCRdb's assignment of TRBD1 cannot be checked, as there is no DNA. The CDR3 extends over 13 amino acids. CDR1 and CDR2 (germline): SQVTM, ANQGSEA. This CDR3 is CSVEPQGEDTQYF.

V usage is TRBV7-8 and J usage is TRBJ2-1; the TRBD2 assignment by TCRdb is unverifiable without DNA. The CDR3 extends over 16 amino acids. Germline-derived CDR1 and CDR2 are SGHVS and FQNEAQ. The CDR3 is CASSPRLAGENNEQFF.

The rearrangement uses TRBV6-2 or TRBV6-3 and TRBJ2-2. The CDR3 loop spans 14 amino acids. The germline V gene encodes CDR1 MNHEY and CDR2 SVGEGT. CDR3 protein: CASSYSPAPGELFF.

This chain uses TRBV10-3 with TRBJ2-7. This CDR3 is 14 amino acids long. Germline V gene sequence: CDR1 ENHRY, CDR2 SYGVKD. CDR3: CAISEPDSSYEQYF.

The V and J genes are TRBV14 and TRBJ2-7; the TRBD1 assignment by TCRdb is unverifiable without DNA. The length of the CDR3 is 16 residues. Germline V CDR1 and CDR2: SGHDN, FVKESK. The CDR3 loop is CASSQSGGLAQDEQYF.

V and J are TRBV6-4 and TRBJ2-6. CDR1 is MRHNA and CDR2 is SNTAGT in the germline V gene. The CDR3 is 14 residues long. The CDR3 here is CASSAISGANVLTF.

The chain has TRBV28 and TRBJ2-7; TCRdb outputs TRBD1, but without DNA this stays unchecked. The CDR3 extends over 15 amino acids. Looked up from germline, CDR1 is MDHEN and CDR2 is SYDVKM. CDR3 sequence reads: CASNPRLGDDYEQYF.

J is TRBJ2-1 and V is TRBV4-3; TCRdb's assignment of TRBD1 cannot be checked, as there is no DNA. This CDR3 has 13 residues. Per the germline V gene, CDR1 is LGHNA and CDR2 is YSLEER. CDR3: CASSQEKQGEQFF.

The chain recombines TRBV4-3 with TRBJ2-2; as DNA is missing, the TRBD2 call by TCRdb cannot be tested. CDR1 and CDR2 from the germline V gene are LGHNA and YSLEER. The CDR3 is 17 residues long. This chain's CDR3 is CASSQDRRGGPTGELFF.

This chain connects TRBV12-3 or TRBV12-4 to TRBJ2-2; with no DNA, the TCRdb D assignment of TRBD1 cannot be verified. The CDR3 runs 15 residues. Here the CDR3 reads CASSLRDPRAGELFF.

V is TRBV2 and J is TRBJ2-3; the TCRdb call, TRBD2, lacks DNA for checking. CDR3 length: 16 residues. Germline CDR1 reads SNHLY; CDR2 reads FYNNEI. The CDR3 is CASSSDSGGIVYTQYF.

V gene TRBV29-1 combines with J gene TRBJ2-1; TCRdb picks TRBD2, but there is no DNA to check that call. Germline CDR1 is SQVTM and CDR2 is ANQGSEA. The CDR3 is made up of 15 amino acids. The CDR3 reads CSGGGSSGRVNEQFF.

The V and J genes are TRBV6-5 and TRBJ1-2; TCRdb's assignment of TRBD1 cannot be checked, as there is no DNA. Germline V CDR1 and CDR2: MNHEY, SVGAGI. The CDR3 is 13 amino acids. CDR3 protein: CASSGQGGRGYTF.

The chain recombines TRBV28 with TRBJ2-7. In germline, CDR1 is MDHEN, CDR2 SYDVKM. The CDR3 extends over 12 amino acids. CDR3 residues: CASSLARYEQYF.

This chain links TRBV29-1 with TRBJ2-7; TCRdb calls TRBD1, which cannot be checked without DNA. The CDR3 is made up of 13 amino acids. Germline CDR1 reads SQVTM; CDR2 reads ANQGSEA. The CDR3 is CSVEQGHSYEQYF.

This clonotype counts as medium-sized (0.01 to 0.1%) by frequency. The V call is TRBV6-2 or TRBV6-3, the J call TRBJ1-5. Germline values: CDR1 MNHEY, CDR2 SVGEGT. The CDR3 sequence is 14 residues long. CDR3 amino acids: CATERDPENQPQHF.

The chain couples TRBV13 to TRBJ2-1. CDR3 length: 13 amino acids. Germline CDR1 and CDR2: PRHDT and FYEKMQ (reference sequence). Here the CDR3 reads CASSSTHYNEQFF.

The chain carries TRBV21-1 and TRBJ2-5; TCRdb's D gene call, TRBD1, goes unchecked for lack of DNA. TRBV21-1 is a pseudogene. The CDR3 has 16 residues. CDR3 sequence reads: CASSGNRDRSQETQYF.

The V and J genes are TRBV28 and TRBJ2-2; TCRdb selects TRBD1, and the lack of DNA leaves this call unchecked. CDR3 length: 14 residues. In germline, CDR1 is MDHEN, CDR2 SYDVKM. CDR3 sequence: CASGSRGNTGELFF.